One sample yielded the 13 T cell receptor beta chains listed below, sequenced in a study of T cells after yellow fever vaccination. One entry per CDR3 protein, called by TCRdb with MiXCR from the 5' RACE reads. The repertoire holds about 210,000 distinct CDR3 sequences, around 3.1% seen once, with about 3.3% in the top ten. The sample was CD4+ T cells sorted from PBMCs, taken 10 days after the yellow fever booster vaccination. These TCRs come from a man between 18 and 29 years old who received the YFV17D yellow fever vaccine.

This clonotype was recorded a few times. The rearrangement joins TRBV6-6 to TRBJ2-4, with 7 bases that match TRBD1. J gave up 2 bases and V 6 bases, and 4 bases lay outside the gene matches. The CDR3 is 14 residues long. Germline CDR1 MNHNY, CDR2 SVGAGI (reference sequence). The CDR3 spells CASRNRGPKNIQYF. CDR3 DNA: TGTGCCAGCAGAAACAGGGGCCCCAAAAACATTCAGTACTTC.

The table lists this clonotype with a few counts. The chain joins TRBV6-5 to TRBJ2-5; 11 positions agree with TRBD1. This CDR3 contains 14 residues. CDR1 is MNHEY and CDR2 is SVGAGI in the germline V gene. The trim removed 10 bases at V and 7 bases at J, leaving 11 bases unmatched. The CDR3 region is CATSRGQGAGTQYF. CDR3 nucleotides: TGTGCCACCTCACGTGGACAGGGGGCTGGGACCCAGTACTTC.

This clonotype was observed at least ten times. V gene TRBV6-6 combines with J gene TRBJ1-2; the D gene is possibly TRBD1 (6 bases). The CDR3 runs to 14 residues. Germline V CDR1 and CDR2: MNHNY, SVGAGI (reference sequence). V was trimmed by 6 bases and J by 1 base, leaving 12 bases between them. CDR3 sequence: CASSRRGGNYGYTF. The CDR3 DNA sequence: TGTGCCAGCAGCCGTAGGGGGGGTAACTATGGCTACACCTTC.

This clonotype was observed a handful of times. The junction does not match germline at one end; this may be a read error. The gene calls are TRBV10-3 and TRBJ1-2; D unresolved. This CDR3 has 11 amino acids. Germline V lookup: CDR1 ENHRY, CDR2 SYGVKD. The CDR3 here is CAISEEGKRDF. In DNA, the CDR3 is TGTGCCATCAGTGAGGAGGGTAAACGAGACTTC.

This clonotype occurred many times. The rearrangement links TRBV7-9 to TRBJ2-1; TRBD2 matches 11 bases. This CDR3 has 16 residues. The J segment lost 3 bases and the V segment lost 5 bases, leaving 6 bases of the junction unmatched. In germline, CDR1 is SEHNR, CDR2 FQNEAQ (reference sequence). The CDR3: CASSRGSGGVYNEQFF. The CDR3, as DNA: TGTGCCAGCAGCAGGGGTAGCGGGGGGGTCTACAATGAGCAGTTCTTC.

This clonotype came up a few times. The chain carries TRBV4-3 and TRBJ2-1, with TRBD2 identical over 9 bases. The CDR3 is made up of 18 amino acids. Germline trimming cut 1 base from V and 7 bases from J; bases unmatched to any gene: 14. Germline loops: CDR1 LGHNA, CDR2 YSLEER. CDR3 loop: CASSQAPPRSGGWNEQFF. The CDR3 region has the DNA TGCGCCAGCAGCCAAGCCCCCCCTAGGAGCGGGGGGTGGAATGAGCAGTTCTTC.

This clonotype turned up a few times. V and J are TRBV10-2 and TRBJ1-2, with a weak D call TRBD1 (5 bases). CDR3 size: 14 residues. CDR1 is WSHSY and CDR2 is SAAADI in the germline V gene. Deletions cut 2 bases from V and 5 bases from J, with 12 bases between. The CDR3 spells CASSEGKGLYGYTF. The CDR3 DNA follows: TGCGCCAGCAGTGAGGGGAAGGGGCTATATGGCTACACCTTC.

The V and J genes are TRBV12-3 or TRBV12-4 and TRBJ1-1, with D uncertain. The CDR3 has 14 residues. The germline V and J ends were trimmed by 0 bases and 2 bases, with 7 bases remaining between them. CDR3 region: CASSLAMGNTEAFF. The CDR3 coding sequence is TGTGCCAGCAGTTTAGCTATGGGAAACACTGAAGCTTTCTTT.

This clonotype showed up just a few times. The chain employs TRBV21-1 and TRBJ2-5; TRBD2 is the table's D call, not checked against the DNA. TRBV21-1 corresponds to a pseudogene. This CDR3 comprises 17 residues. The CDR3 DNA reads TGTGCCAGCAGCAAAGCGTCGAGCGGGGTCCCCCAAGAGACCCAGTACTTC. Translating gives CASSKASSGVPQETQYF.

The sample holds a few counts of this clonotype. The chain uses TRBV9 and TRBJ2-4; the D gene could be TRBD1 or TRBD2 (6 bases each). Germline CDR1 SGDLS, CDR2 YYNGEE. The ends were cut back, 0 bases at V and 16 bases at J, with 17 bases in the middle. CDR3 size: 13 residues. The CDR3 DNA reads as TGTGCCAGCAGCGTAGACGGTGAGGGGGGCCCTTACTTC. Protein sequence: CASSVDGEGGPYF.

This clonotype was seen many times. V is TRBV19 and J is TRBJ2-4; 7 bases map to TRBD1. The germline CDR1 and CDR2 sequences are LNHDA and SQIVND (reference sequence). V trimming: 3 bases; J trimming: 6 bases; junction bases outside the gene matches: 5. This CDR3 contains 14 residues. The CDR3 region is CASSIPGTVNIQYF. For the CDR3, the DNA is TGTGCCAGTAGTATCCCCGGGACAGTAAACATTCAGTACTTC. The full variable domain, rest sourced from reference TRBV19 and TRBJ2-4, is DGGITQSPKYLFRKEGQNVTLSCEQNLNHDAMYWYRQDPGQGLRLIYYSQIVNDFQKGDIAEGYSVSREKKESFPLTVTSAQKNPTAFYLCASSIPGTVNIQYFGAGTRLSVL.

V gene TRBV15 combines with J gene TRBJ1-2; TRBD1 aligns across 10 bases. The CDR3 length is 16 residues. V was pared by 1 base and J by 8 bases, with 10 bases of the junction left unmatched. Germline CDR1 is LNHNV and CDR2 is YYDKDF (reference sequence). The CDR3 DNA reads TGTGCCACCAGCAGAGGCAAGGGACAGGGGATGGGAGGCTACACCTTC. Encoded protein: CATSRGKGQGMGGYTF.

This clonotype has ten or more counts. The V gene is TRBV7-2, the J gene TRBJ2-2, with D hard to call. The germline V and J ends were trimmed by 2 bases and 6 bases, with 13 bases remaining between them. This CDR3 contains 15 residues. The V gene's germline CDR1 is SGHTA and CDR2 FQGNSA. CDR3 DNA: TGTGCCAGCAGCTTAAGTTTTTCTTTCTCCGGGGAGCTGTTTTTT. Translating it yields CASSLSFSFSGELFF.